One sample yielded the 9 T cell receptor beta chains listed below, sequenced in a study of PD-1 blockade in classical Hodgkin lymphoma. Time point denoted: cycle 4 day 1 (C4D1), after 6 weeks of nivolumab. Exposure to brentuximab vedotin varied, and each patient had relapsed following autologous stem cell transplantation. PBMCs were thawed, and CD8+ T cells were then isolated from them by magnetic negative selection. Assay used: immunoSEQ multiplex PCR; TCRdb lists only in-frame clones, some missing. This table has about 6,400 clones, 73% appearing once. The input for sequencing was CD8+ T cells from blood, taken before the fourth cycle of nivolumab. The source of these receptors is a human donor with classical Hodgkin lymphoma.

Concerning this clone itself: Other DNA sequences in this sample translate to the same CDR3. The gene calls are TRBV9 and TRBJ2-7; D is possibly TRBD1 or TRBD2 (5 bases each). Germline loops: CDR1 SGDLS, CDR2 YYNGEE. V was trimmed by 4 bases and J by 0 bases, leaving 11 bases between them. The CDR3 contains 14 residues. The CDR3: CASSTRDGSYEQYF. The CDR3 coding sequence is TGTGCCAGCAGCACTCGGGACGGCTCCTACGAGCAGTACTTC.

This clone is judged large (0.1 to 1%). The rearrangement uses TRBV9 and TRBJ1-4; possibly TRBD1 for D (6 bases). CDR3 length: 15 residues. V was trimmed by 1 base and J by 8 bases, leaving 15 bases between them. Germline V lookup: CDR1 SGDLS, CDR2 YYNGEE. The CDR3 protein is CASSVTGTPTEKLFF. CDR3 sequence (DNA): TGTGCCAGCAGCGTAACCGGGACACCAACCGAAAAACTGTTTTTT. Full variable domain (rest looked up from reference TRBV9 and TRBJ1-4): DSGVTQTPKHLITATGQRVTLRCSPRSGDLSVYWYQQSLDQGLQFLIQYYNGEERAKGNILERFSAQQFPDLHSELNLSSLELGDSALYFCASSVTGTPTEKLFFGSGTQLSVL.

This clone rates as large. V and J are TRBV29-1 and TRBJ2-2; 12 positions match TRBD2. J was trimmed by 6 bases and V by 3 bases; bases with no gene match: 2. The CDR3 covers 14 residues. Germline values: CDR1 SQVTM, CDR2 ANQGSEA. DNA of the CDR3: TGCAGCGTTGACCGACTAGCGGGGGCCGGGGAGCTGTTTTTT. It specifies CSVDRLAGAGELFF.

The chain recombines TRBV4-2 with TRBJ1-2; possible D gene TRBD1, 5 bases. The CDR3 is made up of 15 amino acids. Trimming shortened V by 8 bases and J by 4 bases, and 20 bases separated the two germline ends. Germline loops: CDR1 LGHNA, CDR2 YNFKEQ. CDR3 loop: CASQPGVRVAYGYTF. The CDR3 DNA follows: TGTGCCAGCCAACCTGGCGTCAGGGTGGCCTATGGCTACACCTTC.

The chain couples TRBV28 to TRBJ2-7; D uncertain. CDR3 length equals 14 residues. V dropped 2 bases and J dropped 7 bases, with 15 bases sitting between them. Germline assignment: CDR1 MDHEN and CDR2 SYDVKM. CDR3 bases: TGTGCCAGCAGTTTAGACTCCGCCTGGGTTGAGCAGTACTTC. Translated, it gives CASSLDSAWVEQYF.

The CDR3 reads CASSWGTVSYEQYF. Written as DNA, the CDR3 is TGTGCCAGCAGTTGGGGGACCGTCTCCTACGAGCAGTACTTC. The chain carries TRBV28 and TRBJ2-7; D may correspond to TRBD1 or TRBD2 (5 bases each). Looked up from germline, CDR1 is MDHEN and CDR2 is SYDVKM. V was cut by 4 bases and J by 0 bases, with 10 bases left in between. The length of the CDR3 is 14 residues.

The gene calls are TRBV10-3 and TRBJ1-5, with D possibly TRBD1 on 5 matching bases. Germline-derived CDR1 and CDR2 are ENHRY and SYGVKD. This CDR3 has 14 amino acids. Trimming left V 3 bases short and J 4 bases short, with 10 bases between. The CDR3 is CAISEGARNQPQHF. CDR3 in DNA: TGTGCCATCAGTGAAGGGGCTCGGAATCAGCCCCAGCATTTT.

The V gene is TRBV6-1, the J gene TRBJ2-4; the D gene is possibly TRBD2 (5 bases). CDR3 length equals 15 residues. V lost 1 base, J lost 7 bases, and 14 bases lay in between. Germline V gives CDR1 MNHNS, CDR2 SASEGT. For the CDR3, the DNA is TGTGCCAGCAGTGAAGGTTGGTCCCGAGGGAACATTCAGTACTTC. Its protein product is CASSEGWSRGNIQYF.

V gene TRBV4-1 combines with J gene TRBJ2-1; 12 bases match TRBD2. Germline loops: CDR1 MGHRA, CDR2 YSYEKL. After removal of 8 bases from V and 2 bases from J, the junction contained 16 bases not matched to a gene. The CDR3 sequence is 19 residues long. This CDR3 is CASGQRRLAGAPPYNEQFF. In nucleotides, the CDR3 is TGCGCCAGCGGACAGCGCAGACTAGCGGGGGCACCCCCCTACAATGAGCAGTTCTTC.